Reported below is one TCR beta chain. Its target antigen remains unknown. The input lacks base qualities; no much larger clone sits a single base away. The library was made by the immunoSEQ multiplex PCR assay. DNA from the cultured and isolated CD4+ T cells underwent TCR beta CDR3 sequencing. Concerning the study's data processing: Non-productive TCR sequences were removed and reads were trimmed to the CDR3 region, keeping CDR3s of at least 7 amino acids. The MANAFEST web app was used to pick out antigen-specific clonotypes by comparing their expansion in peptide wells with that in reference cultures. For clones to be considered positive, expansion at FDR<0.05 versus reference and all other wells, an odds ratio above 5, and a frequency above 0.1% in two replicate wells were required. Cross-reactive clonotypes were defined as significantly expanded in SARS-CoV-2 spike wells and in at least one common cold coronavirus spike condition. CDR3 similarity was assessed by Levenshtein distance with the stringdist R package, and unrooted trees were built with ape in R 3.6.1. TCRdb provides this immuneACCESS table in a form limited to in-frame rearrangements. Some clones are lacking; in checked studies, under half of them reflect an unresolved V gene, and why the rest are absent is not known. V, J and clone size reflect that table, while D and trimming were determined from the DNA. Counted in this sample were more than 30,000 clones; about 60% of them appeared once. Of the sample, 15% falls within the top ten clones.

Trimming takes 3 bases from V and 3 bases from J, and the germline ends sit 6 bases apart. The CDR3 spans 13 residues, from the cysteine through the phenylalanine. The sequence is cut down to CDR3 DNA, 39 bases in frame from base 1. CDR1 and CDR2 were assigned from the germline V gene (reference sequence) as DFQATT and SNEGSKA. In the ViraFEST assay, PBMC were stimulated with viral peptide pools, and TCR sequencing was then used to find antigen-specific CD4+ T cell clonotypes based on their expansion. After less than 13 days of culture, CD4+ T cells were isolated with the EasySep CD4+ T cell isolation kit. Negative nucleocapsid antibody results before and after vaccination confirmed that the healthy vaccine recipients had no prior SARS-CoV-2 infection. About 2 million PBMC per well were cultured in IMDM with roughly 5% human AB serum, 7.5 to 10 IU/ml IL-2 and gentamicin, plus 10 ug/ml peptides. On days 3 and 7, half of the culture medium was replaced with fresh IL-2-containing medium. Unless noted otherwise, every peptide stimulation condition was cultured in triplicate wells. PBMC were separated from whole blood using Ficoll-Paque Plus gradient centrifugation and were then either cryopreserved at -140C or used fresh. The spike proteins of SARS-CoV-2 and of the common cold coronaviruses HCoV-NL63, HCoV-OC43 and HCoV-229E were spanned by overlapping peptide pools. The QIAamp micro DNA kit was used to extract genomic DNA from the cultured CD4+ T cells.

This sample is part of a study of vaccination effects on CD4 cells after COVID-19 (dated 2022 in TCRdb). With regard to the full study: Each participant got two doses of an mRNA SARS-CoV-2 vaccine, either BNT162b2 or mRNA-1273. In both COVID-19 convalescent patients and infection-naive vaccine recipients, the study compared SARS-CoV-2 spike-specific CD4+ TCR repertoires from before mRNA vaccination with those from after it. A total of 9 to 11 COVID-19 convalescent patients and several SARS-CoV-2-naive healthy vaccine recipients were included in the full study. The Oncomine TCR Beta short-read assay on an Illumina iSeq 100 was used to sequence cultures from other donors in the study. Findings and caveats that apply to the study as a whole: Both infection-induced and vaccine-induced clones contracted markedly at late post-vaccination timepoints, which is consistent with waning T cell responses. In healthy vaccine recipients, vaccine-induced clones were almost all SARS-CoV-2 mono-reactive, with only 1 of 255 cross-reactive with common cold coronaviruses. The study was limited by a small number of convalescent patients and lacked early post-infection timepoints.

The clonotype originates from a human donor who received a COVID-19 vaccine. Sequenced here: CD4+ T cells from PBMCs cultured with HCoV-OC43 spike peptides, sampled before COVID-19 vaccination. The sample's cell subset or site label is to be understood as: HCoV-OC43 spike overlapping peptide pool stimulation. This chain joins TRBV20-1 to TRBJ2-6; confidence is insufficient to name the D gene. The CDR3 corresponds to CSASPVGANVLTF. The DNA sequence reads TGCAGTGCTAGTCCGGTTGGGGCCAACGTCCTGACTTTC.